This is a list of T cell receptor beta chains from one sample in a study of blood T cell repertoires in COVID-19. TCRdb's copy holds only in-frame clones and misses some; the assay was immunoSEQ multiplex PCR. The sample lists approximately 390,000 clones, almost 90% occurring once. The sample was peripheral blood. These receptors were obtained from a man aged 18 to 29 with active or convalescent COVID-19. The CDR3 runs from the conserved cysteine through the conserved F or W. The order of the fields is V gene, clone size, J gene, CDR3 protein. Rows give clone size only sometimes, using once, few, many, or a class for an expanded clone.

>TRBV19|.|TRBJ1-1
CASSIGGAEAFF
>TRBV4-1|few|TRBJ1-5
CASSHVGQRINQPQHF
>TRBV27|.|TRBJ2-1
CASSLASGVGEQFF
>TRBV4-1|once|TRBJ2-7
CASSQVDSTYEQYF
>TRBV6-2/TRBV6-3|.|TRBJ2-2
CASSPPGGITGELFF
>TRBV4-1|.|TRBJ1-1
CASSRLRTGGTEAFF
>TRBV7-2|.|TRBJ2-2
CASSPSWSGGAGGELFF
>TRBV7-2|.|TRBJ1-4
CASSPGSGGTTNEKLFF
>TRBV9|few|TRBJ1-6
CASSGWGGAGHSPLHF
>TRBV6-5|.|TRBJ1-2
CASSRQGQVNYGYTF
>TRBV29-1|.|TRBJ2-1
CSVLGLATYNEQFF
>TRBV20-1|.|TRBJ1-6
CSALGVSPLHF
>TRBV3-1/TRBV3-2|.|TRBJ1-2
CASSQEGQSYGYTF
>TRBV5-1|once|TRBJ2-3
CASSSTSGSTDTQYF
>TRBV21-1|.|TRBJ1-2
CASSKPRWMDYGYTF
>TRBV5-1|.|TRBJ2-2
CASSLNPFEGPNTGELFF
>TRBV5-1|.|TRBJ2-7
CASRRVMAGSYEQYF
>TRBV12-5|.|TRBJ2-1
CASGLVIENRGKSYNEQFF
>TRBV6-6|.|TRBJ1-6
CASTTGGLNNSPLHF
>TRBV7-3|.|TRBJ2-3
CASSLSRGQGPTDTQYF
>TRBV5-1|.|TRBJ1-1
CASSYQGVTEAFF
>TRBV7-3|few|TRBJ2-1
CASSLSDFYNEQFF
>TRBV27|.|TRBJ1-2
CASSLGTGGFGYTF
>TRBV7-9|few|TRBJ1-2
CASSRTDPYGYTF
>TRBV7-9|.|TRBJ2-7
CASTHRGTYEQYF
>TRBV7-9|once|TRBJ2-1
CASILYYNEQFF
>TRBV5-5|.|TRBJ1-6
CASSSRTEYNSPLHF
>TRBV9|.|TRBJ1-6
CASSGGQGAINSPLHF
>TRBV15|.|TRBJ2-7
CATSPGLAGVYEQYF
>TRBV5-1|.|TRBJ2-7
CASSSEQPDYEQYF
>TRBV6-6|once|TRBJ1-4
CASTKSRDRGHEKLFF
>TRBV6-2/TRBV6-3|.|TRBJ1-2
CASSLQGARGYTF
>TRBV11-3|once|TRBJ2-7
CASSSRDYEQYF
>TRBV3-1/TRBV3-2|.|TRBJ2-2
CASSQLLSVAGENAGELFF
>TRBV7-9|.|TRBJ2-1
CASSFWGGRRYNEQFF
>TRBV21-1|.|TRBJ2-5
CASSKGPGGSETQYF
>TRBV28|.|TRBJ2-2
CASSSRRQGAFIGELFF
>TRBV28|.|TRBJ1-5
CASSFLAQGSNQPQHF